Each of the 20 T cell receptor beta chains below was sequenced from the same sample in a study of identical twins. TCRdb re-analysed the 5' RACE reads in MiXCR, keeping a single row per CDR3 protein. The profile shows about 500,000 distinct CDR3 sequences, approximately 14% of them singletons. This sample also belongs to another study, concerning yellow fever vaccine responses in identical twins.

Material: CD4+ T cells sorted from blood. The receptors were gathered from a woman between 18 and 29 years old in good health.

In its sample, this clonotype was seen many times. The chain joins TRBV12-3 or TRBV12-4 to TRBJ2-3; 7 bases line up with TRBD1. The V segment lost 3 bases and the J segment 2 bases; nucleotides outside the gene matches: 5. The CDR3 spans 15 residues. CDR3 coding DNA: TGTGCCAGCAGTTTGAGACAGGGAGCCACAGATACGCAGTATTTT. Translation gives CASSLRQGATDTQYF.

This clonotype was recorded at least ten times. V and J are TRBV27 and TRBJ2-5; 9 bases match TRBD1. The CDR3 totals 16 residues. The V gene end was trimmed by 1 base and the J gene end by 6 bases; junction bases not matched to a gene: 9. Germline V gives CDR1 MNHEY, CDR2 SMNVEV (reference sequence). CDR3 sequence (DNA): TGTGCCAGCAGTTTATATGGGACAGGGTCGTTGAAGACCCAGTACTTC. Encoded protein: CASSLYGTGSLKTQYF.

About this clonotype: Relative to the germline gene, one junction end is altered; a read error may explain this. CDR3 bases: TGTGCCAGCGGCCAACTAGCGGGAGGGCCGAGTGAGCAGTTCTTC. Amino acids: CASGQLAGGPSEQFF. V is TRBV14 and J is TRBJ2-1, with TRBD2 matching over 13 bases. The CDR3 spans 15 residues. Germline assignment: CDR1 SGHDN and CDR2 FVKESK.

This clonotype was seen a few times. This chain joins TRBV20-1 and TRBJ2-7; maybe TRBD1 (6 bases). Trimming took off 5 bases at V and 4 bases at J, with 21 bases between the two ends. Germline CDR1 DFQATT, CDR2 SNEGSKA (reference sequence). The CDR3 loop spans 15 amino acids. The CDR3 coding sequence is TGCAGTGCTGGATTCCGACAGGCTTACCTGTACGAGCAGTACTTC. Translating gives CSAGFRQAYLYEQYF.

The rearrangement joins TRBV5-6 to TRBJ2-7; 10 positions match TRBD2. From germline, CDR1 is SGHDT and CDR2 YYEEEE. V lost 4 bases and J lost 5; bases outside the gene matches: 12. The CDR3 extends over 16 amino acids. In DNA form, the CDR3 reads TGTGCCAGCAGCCTTCCGACTAGCGGGTTCCCCCACGAGCAGTACTTC. The encoded protein is CASSLPTSGFPHEQYF.

The chain couples TRBV2 to TRBJ2-1; maybe TRBD2 (5 bases). Germline CDR1 and CDR2: SNHLY and FYNNEI. V was trimmed by 5 bases and J by 7 bases, leaving 12 bases between them. This CDR3 spans 13 amino acids. CDR3 DNA: TGTGCCAGCAGTTCCATGGGCGGGAATGAGCAGTTCTTC. Translating gives CASSSMGGNEQFF.

This clonotype was detected a few times. The chain is built from TRBV3-1 and TRBJ2-6; 9 bases are shared with TRBD2. CDR3 length: 20 residues. Trimming took 0 bases from V and 3 from J; bases not matched to a gene: 12. CDR1 and CDR2 (germline): LGHDT, YNNKEL (reference sequence). The CDR3 region is CASSQDRMGLAFVGANVLTF. The CDR3 DNA follows: TGTGCCAGCAGCCAAGACAGGATGGGACTAGCCTTCGTTGGGGCCAACGTCCTGACTTTC.

This clonotype was observed many times. For the CDR3, the DNA is TGTGCCAGCAGCCCCGCGGGGAACACTGAAGCTTTCTTT. Amino acids: CASSPAGNTEAFF. The chain is built from TRBV11-3 and TRBJ1-1; D ambiguous. V was trimmed by 5 bases and J by 1 base, leaving 8 bases between them. CDR3 length equals 13 residues. Germline V lookup: CDR1 SGHNT, CDR2 YENEEA.

The DNA of the CDR3 is TGTGCCAGCAGCCCCCTCCGGGGACTAGCGGGAGTGGGCACAGATACGCAGTATTTT. Its translation: CASSPLRGLAGVGTDTQYF. The chain is built from TRBV4-2 and TRBJ2-3, with TRBD2 identical over 14 bases. The V and J ends lost 4 bases and 1 base, in that order; junction bases with no gene match: 10. The germline CDR1 and CDR2 sequences are LGHNA and YNFKEQ. This CDR3 is built from 19 residues.

The sample holds many counts of this clonotype. The chain recombines TRBV25-1 with TRBJ2-7; no firm D call. CDR1 MGHDK and CDR2 SYGVNS come from the germline V gene. The germline V and J ends were trimmed by 6 bases and 2 bases, with 17 bases remaining between them. The CDR3 is 15 amino acids. CDR3 DNA sequence: TGTGCCAGCAGCCTACCTCCGGACCCACCCTACGAGCAGTACTTC. Its protein is CASSLPPDPPYEQYF.

The rearrangement joins TRBV28 to TRBJ2-1, with TRBD2 identical over 9 bases. The CDR3 loop spans 16 amino acids. CDR1 and CDR2 (germline): MDHEN, SYDVKM. Trimming cost V 6 bases and J 3 bases; bases outside gene matches: 9. This chain's CDR3 is CASSSGASGNYNEQFF. The CDR3 DNA is TGTGCCAGCAGCTCCGGGGCTAGCGGGAACTACAATGAGCAGTTCTTC.

This clonotype was picked up a small number of times. V gene TRBV7-9 combines with J gene TRBJ1-1; D is unresolved. V gave up 5 bases and J gave up 5 bases, with 15 bases separating them. The CDR3 spans 14 residues. The germline V gene has CDR1 SEHNR and CDR2 FQNEAQ (reference sequence). As DNA, the CDR3 is TGTGCCAGCAGCCGTAAAGGCCCGGGGACTGAAGCTTTCTTT. Its protein product is CASSRKGPGTEAFF.

This clonotype appeared a few times. The junction and the germline gene differ at one end; a read error may be behind it. V gene TRBV3-1 combines with J gene TRBJ2-5; D not certain. The CDR3 extends over 11 amino acids. Germline assignment: CDR1 LGHDT and CDR2 YNNKEL (reference sequence). The CDR3 sequence: CASRQGGTQYF. For the CDR3, the DNA is TGTGCCAGCAGGCAAGGCGGGACCCAGTACTTC.

In this sample, this clonotype turned up a few times. The chain joins TRBV20-1 to TRBJ2-3; tentative D call: TRBD1 (6 bases). The V and J ends lost 4 bases and 4 bases respectively, with 9 bases between them. The V gene's germline CDR1 is DFQATT and CDR2 SNEGSKA (reference sequence). The CDR3 runs to 12 residues. DNA for the CDR3: TGCAGTGCTAAACAGGGACCAGATACGCAGTATTTT. Residues: CSAKQGPDTQYF.

This clonotype was counted between two and nine times. The rearrangement links TRBV12-3 or TRBV12-4 to TRBJ1-4; 7 bases align to TRBD1. The ends lost 2 bases at V and 6 bases at J; junction bases unmatched: 6. The CDR3 is 15 amino acids. The CDR3 reads CASSLSAGGDEKLFF. The CDR3 region has the DNA TGTGCCAGCAGTTTAAGCGCAGGGGGAGATGAAAAACTGTTTTTT.

This clonotype has a handful of counts. The chain couples TRBV3-1 to TRBJ2-7; 11 bases align to TRBD2. In germline, CDR1 is LGHDT, CDR2 YNNKEL (reference sequence). V shed 2 bases, J shed 4 bases, and the junction held 7 bases outside the gene matches. There are 16 residues in the CDR3. The CDR3 spells CASSQLTGLAGYEQYF. As DNA, the CDR3 is TGTGCCAGCAGCCAACTTACAGGACTAGCGGGTTACGAGCAGTACTTC.

This clonotype was seen a few times. The chain couples TRBV24-1 to TRBJ2-1; D might be TRBD1 (6 bases). Trimming left V 4 bases short and J 0 bases short, with 9 bases between. This CDR3 region has 15 residues. Germline lookup yields CDR1 KGHDR and CDR2 SFDVKD. The CDR3 spells CATSEPGASYNEQFF. CDR3 nucleotides: TGTGCCACCAGTGAACCAGGGGCCTCCTACAATGAGCAGTTCTTC.

This clonotype was detected only a few times. The chain links TRBV2 to TRBJ2-7; 12 bases match TRBD1. This CDR3 spans 15 amino acids. Trimming cost V 6 bases and J 7 bases; bases outside gene matches: 10. CDR1 is SNHLY, CDR2 FYNNEI, per germline. The CDR3 coding sequence is TGTGCCAGCAGGCCCGGGACAGGGGGCCTGTTGGAGCAGTACTTC. Its translation is CASRPGTGGLLEQYF.

This clonotype was found many times. The chain has TRBV7-2 and TRBJ1-5; TRBD1 might be the D (6 bases). This CDR3 spans 13 amino acids. Germline CDR1 is SGHTA and CDR2 is FQGNSA. Trimming took off 4 bases at V and 5 bases at J, with 9 bases between the two ends. The CDR3 sequence: CASSYRADQPQHF. The CDR3 DNA reads TGTGCCAGCAGCTACAGGGCGGATCAGCCCCAGCATTTT. The whole variable domain, filled in from reference TRBV7-2 and TRBJ1-5, reads GAGVSQSPSNKVTEKGKDVELRCDPISGHTALYWYRQSLGQGLEFLIYFQGNSAPDKSGLPSDRFSAERTGGSVSTLTIQRTQQEDSAVYLCASSYRADQPQHFGDGTRLSIL.

This clonotype was observed a few times. One junction end does not reproduce the germline sequence, and a read error may be involved. The chain couples TRBV7-9 to TRBJ2-5; D ambiguous. CDR1 SEHNR and CDR2 FQNEAQ come from the germline V gene (reference sequence). This CDR3 region has 14 residues. CDR3 protein: CASSLDPVQGTQYF. The CDR3 DNA reads TGTGCCAGCAGCTTAGATCCTGTTCAAGGGACCCAGTACTTC.